These 18 T cell receptor beta chains originate from one sample sequenced in a study of shared clonotypes between healthy human individuals. The table came from immunoSEQ multiplex PCR; TCRdb's copy has only in-frame clones and leaves some out. The table includes over 2 million clones, 85% to 95% detected once. The sample taken for sequencing was naive CD4+ T cells sorted from blood. The subset: CD45RA+ positively selected. Every receptor here comes from a man in his late teens or twenties in good health.

V and J are TRBV5-1 and TRBJ2-1; 11 bases agree with TRBD2. CDR1 and CDR2 (germline): SGHRS, YFSETQ. This CDR3 region has 16 residues. J lost 7 bases, V lost 6 bases, and 12 bases had no gene match. The CDR3 is CASTPLAGGARNEQFF. As DNA, the CDR3 is TGCGCCAGCACCCCTTTAGCGGGGGGGGCACGAAATGAGCAGTTCTTC. The full variable domain, in which reference TRBV5-1 and TRBJ2-1 provide the parts outside the CDR3, is KAGVTQTPRYLIKTRGQQVTLSCSPISGHRSVSWYQQTPGQGLQFLFEYFSETQRNKGNFPGRFSGRQFSNSRSEMNVSTLELGDSALYLCASTPLAGGARNEQFFGPGTRLTVL.

The gene calls are TRBV6-1 and TRBJ2-3; possibly TRBD1 or TRBD2 for D (5 bases each). V lost 3 bases to trimming and J lost 6 bases, with 7 bases between them. The CDR3 is 12 residues long. Germline CDR1 and CDR2: MNHNS and SASEGT. CDR3 nucleotide sequence: TGTGCCAGCAGTGAGGGGGAGGATACGCAGTATTTT. This gives the protein CASSEGEDTQYF.

This clone was picked up one time. This chain joins TRBV5-4 and TRBJ1-4, with D uncertain. V lost 0 bases, J lost 13 bases, and 22 bases lay in between. The germline V gene has CDR1 SGHNT and CDR2 YYREEE (reference sequence). The CDR3 loop spans 16 amino acids. CDR3 sequence reads: CASSLDLMQVSPPLFF. The DNA of the CDR3 is TGTGCCAGCAGCTTGGATTTGATGCAGGTGTCCCCCCCACTGTTTTTT.

The rearrangement uses TRBV11-2 and TRBJ1-1; D gene unclear. Deletions cut 4 bases from V and 5 bases from J, with 14 bases between. This CDR3 is built from 14 residues. Germline CDR1 SGHAT, CDR2 FQNNGV. This chain's CDR3 is CASSSHMVGTEAFF. CDR3 DNA: TGTGCCAGCAGCTCGCACATGGTGGGGACTGAAGCTTTCTTT.

J is TRBJ2-3 and V is TRBV10-1; D is undetermined. The CDR3 loop spans 12 amino acids. The V gene's germline CDR1 is WNHNN and CDR2 SYGVQD (reference sequence). V lost 0 bases and J lost 10, with 8 bases in between. CDR3 DNA sequence: TGCGCCAGCAGTGAGTCGCTCATAGCGCAGTATTTT. Its protein is CASSESLIAQYF.

This chain uses TRBV7-9 with TRBJ2-7, with 9 bases identical to TRBD1. The CDR3 is 15 amino acids. The germline gives CDR1 SEHNR, CDR2 FQNEAQ (reference sequence). V lost 5 bases to trimming and J lost 3 bases; unmatched junction nucleotides: 8. The CDR3: CASSHDRGFLYEQYF. CDR3 nucleotide sequence: TGTGCCAGCAGCCACGACAGGGGGTTCCTCTACGAGCAGTACTTC.

The V gene is TRBV5-6, the J gene TRBJ2-7; D gene uncertain. There are 16 residues in the CDR3. V was pared by 0 bases and J by 1 base, with 14 bases between. Germline CDR1 is SGHDT and CDR2 is YYEEEE. The CDR3 spells CASSLAWGATSYEQYF. In DNA, the CDR3 is TGTGCCAGCAGCTTGGCCTGGGGTGCTACTTCCTACGAGCAGTACTTC.

The gene calls are TRBV4-1 and TRBJ2-7; no clear D. Looked up from germline, CDR1 is MGHRA and CDR2 is YSYEKL. This CDR3 region has 17 residues. V lost 0 bases and J 1 base, leaving 16 bases between the germline ends. CDR3 amino acids: CASSQDHGTVGSYEQYF. The DNA of the CDR3 is TGCGCCAGCAGCCAAGATCACGGCACAGTCGGGTCCTACGAGCAGTACTTC.

The V gene is TRBV5-1, the J gene TRBJ2-1, with D unresolved. V lost 3 bases and J lost 1, with 5 bases in between. CDR1 is SGHRS and CDR2 is YFSETQ in the germline V gene. This CDR3 contains 13 residues. The CDR3 here is CASSSASYNEQFF. The CDR3 DNA sequence: TGCGCCAGCAGCTCCGCTTCCTACAATGAGCAGTTCTTC.

A note on this clone: This sample includes further DNA sequences coding for the same CDR3. The chain carries TRBV5-1 and TRBJ2-5; no clear D. This CDR3 has 12 residues. The germline V and J ends were trimmed by 1 base and 5 bases, with 6 bases remaining between them. Germline assignment: CDR1 SGHRS and CDR2 YFSETQ. CDR3: CASSLNGETQYF. As DNA, the CDR3 is TGCGCCAGCAGCTTGAATGGGGAGACCCAGTACTTC.

This clone occurred many times. Other DNA sequences in this sample translate to the same CDR3. The chain uses TRBV27 and TRBJ1-2, with D unresolved. Trimming stripped 6 bases from V and 8 bases from J, with 16 bases between. In germline, CDR1 is MNHEY, CDR2 SMNVEV (reference sequence). CDR3 size: 13 residues. The CDR3 sequence is CASSPGAGRGYTF. CDR3 DNA: TGTGCCAGCAGCCCAGGAGCGGGCCGCGGCTACACCTTC.

The sample holds many counts of this clone. The chain recombines TRBV10-3 with TRBJ2-1; D possibly matches TRBD1 or TRBD2 (5 bases each). This CDR3 is built from 16 residues. With 2 bases removed from V and 2 bases from J, the gap between germline ends came to 13 bases. CDR1 and CDR2 (germline): ENHRY, SYGVKD. This CDR3 reads CAISEADRDPYNEQFF. The CDR3 bases are TGTGCCATCAGTGAGGCCGATAGGGACCCCTACAATGAGCAGTTCTTC.

Regarding this clone: Distinct nucleotide sequences in the sample also encode this CDR3. V is TRBV18 and J is TRBJ2-2; D remains ambiguous. Germline CDR1 reads KGHSH; CDR2 reads LQKENI. V lost 1 base to trimming and J lost 0 bases, with 6 bases between them. The CDR3 length is 15 residues. The CDR3 loop reads CASSPRQANTGELFF. CDR3 DNA: TGTGCCAGCTCACCACGACAAGCGAACACCGGGGAGCTGTTTTTT.

The genes are TRBV7-2 and TRBJ2-7, with D tentatively TRBD2 (6 bases). Germline V lookup: CDR1 SGHTA, CDR2 FQGNSA. Trimming shortened V by 3 bases and J by 4 bases, and 10 bases separated the two germline ends. This CDR3 comprises 13 residues. The CDR3 loop is CASSFSGVYEQYF. In DNA form, the CDR3 reads TGTGCCAGCAGCTTTTCGGGGGTTTACGAGCAGTACTTC.

The chain is built from TRBV18 and TRBJ2-1; 15 nucleotides agree with TRBD2. J lost 8 bases, V lost 0 bases, and 2 bases had no gene match. This CDR3 has 16 amino acids. Germline-derived CDR1 and CDR2 are KGHSH and LQKENI. CDR3 in amino acids: CASSPPGLAGGDEQFF. The DNA for the CDR3 is TGTGCCAGCTCACCACCGGGACTAGCGGGAGGCGATGAGCAGTTCTTC.

Here the CDR3 DNA reads TGCGCCAGCAGGAGCCAGCCTGATCAGCCCCAGCATTTT. Its translation is CASRSQPDQPQHF. This chain connects TRBV5-1 to TRBJ1-5; no clear D gene. Looked up from germline, CDR1 is SGHRS and CDR2 is YFSETQ. The CDR3 loop spans 13 amino acids. The V end lost 5 bases, the J end lost 5 bases, and 11 bases lay between the germline ends.

The chain recombines TRBV11-2 with TRBJ1-6; 7 bases are a match to TRBD1. The CDR3 contains 16 residues. After removal of 2 bases from V and 8 bases from J, the junction contained 9 bases not matched to a gene. Germline values: CDR1 SGHAT, CDR2 FQNNGV. The CDR3 sequence: CASSLRQGFNHSPLHF. Here the CDR3 DNA reads TGTGCCAGCAGCTTAAGACAGGGCTTCAATCATTCACCCCTCCACTTT.

The chain links TRBV6-1 to TRBJ2-7; D uncertain. V gave up 1 base and J gave up 1 base, with 14 bases separating them. Germline lookup yields CDR1 MNHNS and CDR2 SASEGT. This CDR3 contains 16 residues. CDR3 in DNA: TGTGCCAGCAGTGAAGAGGCAGGCTTTGCTTCCTACGAGCAGTACTTC. Residues: CASSEEAGFASYEQYF.